The 9 T cell receptor beta chains below come from one sample, sequenced in a study of blood T cell repertoires in COVID-19. Using immunoSEQ multiplex PCR, the repertoire was profiled, and TCRdb retains in-frame clones only, with some absent. This table has some 11,000 clones, 73% appearing once. The sequenced material came from peripheral blood. All receptors derive from a human donor in a cohort sampled during active COVID-19.

This clone was picked up a small number of times. The CDR3 DNA sequence: TGTGCCAGCAGTTCGAACACCGACTACGAGCAGTACTTC. It yields the protein CASSSNTDYEQYF. This rearrangement joins TRBV27 to TRBJ2-7; D call uncertain. CDR3 length equals 13 residues. The germline V and J ends were trimmed by 4 bases and 3 bases, with 10 bases remaining between them. Germline-derived CDR1 and CDR2 are MNHEY and SMNVEV (reference sequence).

Relative to its sample, this clone is medium-sized. This rearrangement joins TRBV7-9 to TRBJ2-3, with 9 positions matching TRBD1. After removal of 6 bases from V and 4 bases from J, the junction contained 11 bases not matched to a gene. The length of the CDR3 is 16 residues. Germline V gene sequence: CDR1 SEHNR, CDR2 FQNEAQ (reference sequence). CDR3 amino acids: CASRQTGGDEPDTQYF. CDR3 nucleotide sequence: TGTGCCAGCAGGCAAACAGGGGGCGACGAACCAGATACGCAGTATTTT. Using reference TRBV7-9 and TRBJ2-3 for the parts outside the CDR3, the full variable domain is DTGVSQNPRHKITKRGQNVTFRCDPISEHNRLYWYRQTLGQGPEFLTYFQNEAQLEKSRLLSDRFSAERPKGSFSTLEIQRTEQGDSAMYLCASRQTGGDEPDTQYFGPGTRLTVL.

V gene TRBV2 combines with J gene TRBJ2-1, with D possibly TRBD1 on 6 matching bases. Germline V CDR1 and CDR2: SNHLY, FYNNEI. The CDR3 length is 11 residues. V was cut by 6 bases and J by 9 bases, with 9 bases left in between. This CDR3 is CASSTGTEQFF. CDR3 DNA: TGTGCCAGCAGCACAGGGACTGAGCAGTTCTTC.

The CDR3 coding sequence is TGCGCCAGCAGCTTGGCGGGTAGAGTCCACGAGCAGTACTTC. Amino acids: CASSLAGRVHEQYF. This chain joins TRBV5-1 and TRBJ2-7; unclear D gene. CDR3 size: 14 residues. The ends were cut back, 0 bases at V and 5 bases at J, with 12 bases in the middle. CDR1 is SGHRS and CDR2 is YFSETQ in the germline V gene.

The chain uses TRBV18 and TRBJ1-1, with no clear D. CDR1 KGHSH and CDR2 LQKENI come from the germline V gene. The CDR3 runs to 13 residues. The V gene lost 0 bases and the J gene lost 4 bases, with 6 bases spanning the gap. CDR3 in amino acids: CASSPPEATEAFF. The CDR3 DNA follows: TGTGCCAGCTCACCACCGGAGGCCACTGAAGCTTTCTTT.

This clone has more than one count but fewer than ten. The CDR3 region is CASSLRGTASTDTQYF. CDR3 bases: TGTGCCAGCAGCTTGCGGGGGACAGCTAGCACAGATACGCAGTATTTT. The chain recombines TRBV5-4 with TRBJ2-3, with D possibly matching TRBD1 (7 bases). Germline CDR1 reads SGHNT; CDR2 reads YYREEE (reference sequence). Deletions cut 1 base from V and 0 bases from J, with 12 bases between. The CDR3 is 16 residues long.

This clone was detected only a few times. The chain recombines TRBV7-3 with TRBJ2-5, with 7 bases fitting TRBD1. Germline CDR1 SGHTA, CDR2 FQGTGA. The V segment lost 5 bases and the J segment 2 bases; nucleotides outside the gene matches: 2. CDR3 length: 13 amino acids. The CDR3 nucleotides read TGTGCCAGCAGCCCAGGGGGTCAAGAGACCCAGTACTTC. Translating gives CASSPGGQETQYF.

The chain couples TRBV18 to TRBJ1-4, with D unclear. Between the trimmed V and J ends, which lost 0 bases and 5 bases, there was a span of 7 bases. The CDR3 is made up of 14 amino acids. Germline CDR1 reads KGHSH; CDR2 reads LQKENI. The CDR3 protein is CASSPPALNEKLFF. The CDR3 DNA reads as TGTGCCAGCTCACCACCGGCCTTAAATGAAAAACTGTTTTTT.

The gene calls are TRBV6-5 and TRBJ2-3; weak D call: TRBD2 (5 bases). This CDR3 region has 13 residues. The V gene lost 6 bases and the J gene lost 1 base, with 8 bases spanning the gap. The germline V gene encodes CDR1 MNHEY and CDR2 SVGAGI. CDR3 region: CASSEGRTDTQYF. For the CDR3, the DNA is TGTGCCAGCAGCGAGGGCCGCACAGATACGCAGTATTTT.